This T cell receptor (beta chain) was recovered during a study of radiation and T cells in renal cell carcinoma. Trimming stripped 6 bases from V and 2 bases from J, with 14 bases between. Germline V gene lookup returns CDR1 MNHEY and CDR2 SMNVEV (reference sequence). The CDR3 has 14 residues. Measured with immunoSEQ multiplex PCR; TCRdb has only the in-frame clones, and not every one. The table has about 43,000 clones, roughly 80% seen once. Broader study findings: No pretreatment tumor biopsies were available for baseline clonotypes. Top tumor clonotypes rose in blood 2 weeks post-radiation, then contracted.

Remarks on this clone: Its specificity is not known.

Regarding time point: blood 4 weeks post-SBRT, at nephrectomy. Treatment noted: 15 Gy SBRT to primary tumor, nephrectomy 4 weeks later. Nephrectomy followed 15 Gy stereotactic body radiation by 4 weeks. The patient's renal cell carcinoma had clear cell pathology. The source of this sequence is a woman aged 70 to 79 with renal cell carcinoma. This specimen consisted of blood, obtained from a patient whose treatment included radiotherapy and nephrectomy. The V gene is TRBV27, the J gene TRBJ2-7; tentatively, D is TRBD2 (5 bases). This chain's CDR3 is CASRDSDGTYEQYF. The CDR3 DNA reads TGTGCCAGCAGAGATTCGGACGGGACCTACGAGCAGTACTTC.